These T cell receptor beta chains were read from a single sample in a study of radiation and T cells in renal cell carcinoma. The table came from immunoSEQ multiplex PCR; TCRdb's copy has only in-frame clones and leaves some out. Counted here are 140,000 or so clones, approximately 86% occurring once; the ten biggest clones make up around a sixth. The sequencing here drew on blood, taken from a patient whose treatment included radiotherapy and nephrectomy. These receptors were taken from a woman in her 50s with renal cell carcinoma. Each CDR3 is given with its conserved first and last residue.

14,TRBJ2-1,TRBV19,CASRGTSGRASEFF
12,TRBJ2-1,TRBV7-2,CASSLGSAHQFF
16,TRBJ2-1,TRBV19,CASSRTSGTPYNEQFF
17,TRBJ2-7,TRBV7-8,CASTRTLAGVHSYEQYF
16,TRBJ2-7,TRBV9,CASSDPWGKAGDEQYF
14,TRBJ2-3,TRBV28,CASSRDWARGTQYF
15,TRBJ2-1,TRBV9,CASSADRGTYNEQFF
11,TRBJ2-7,TRBV20-1,CSAPFSYEQYF
17,TRBJ2-1,TRBV4-3,CASSQDLRTSGRDEQFF
14,TRBJ2-1,TRBV18,CASSLASGYNEQFF
14,TRBJ1-5,TRBV2,CASSFNGINQPQHF
13,TRBJ1-1,TRBV27,CASSRQANTEAFF
16,TRBJ1-5,TRBV4-1,CASSQVTGPHNQPQHF
14,TRBJ1-6,TRBV2,CASGPSGRSSPLHF
15,TRBJ2-5,TRBV11-2,CASSLDSTGQETQYF
13,TRBJ1-2,TRBV4-2,CASSLRGDDGYTF
17,TRBJ2-3,TRBV11-3,CASSLRTSGSGSDTQYF
16,TRBJ2-1,TRBV5-4,CASSSAGTSGYNEQFF
12,TRBJ2-7,TRBV28,CASSTRQVGQYF
18,TRBJ2-7,TRBV7-8,CASSLARPEGHFSYEQYF
15,TRBJ2-7,TRBV5-1,CASSLQTGSSYEQYF
14,TRBJ1-3,TRBV7-9,CAILEAVSGNTIYF
14,TRBJ2-7,TRBV10-3,CAISVAAIPGEQYF
15,TRBJ2-7,TRBV14,CASSRVGGTSYEQYF
14,TRBJ2-2,TRBV5-1,CASSLVVNTGELFF
17,TRBJ2-7,TRBV15,CATSRESPDFPRYEQYF
14,TRBJ2-5,TRBV10-1,CASSFGLAEETQYF
16,TRBJ2-1,TRBV19,CASSMVAGVAYNEQFF
14,TRBJ1-1,TRBV18,CASSPGTGGTEAFF
14,TRBJ2-2,TRBV7-2,CASSQNLNTGELFF
12,TRBJ2-5,TRBV7-3,CASSLMGETQYF
15,TRBJ2-1,TRBV6-6,CASSRQGTPHNEQFF
17,TRBJ2-2,TRBV7-6,CASSDSHRTGDTGELFF
15,TRBJ2-1,TRBV5-4,CASSTGTSSYNEQFF
17,TRBJ1-1,TRBV9,CASSVATSPAMNTEAFF
16,TRBJ2-3,TRBV7-8,CASSFAGTSGTDTQYF
15,TRBJ1-6,TRBV6-5,CASSANAEGNSPLHF
13,TRBJ1-3,TRBV4-3,CASSQQSGNTIYF
16,TRBJ1-3,TRBV5-4,CASSPTGARAGNTIYF
15,TRBJ2-3,TRBV19,CATMGGTTRADTQYF
14,TRBJ1-2,TRBV5-6,CASSPPMGSGGYTF
12,TRBJ1-2,TRBV28,CATEGPVYGYTF
14,TRBJ2-3,TRBV5-1,CASQGSSSTDTQYF
18,TRBJ2-3,TRBV7-2,CASSLRVAGGYSPDTQYF
15,TRBJ2-7,TRBV4-1,CASSQGQVSSYEQYF
15,TRBJ1-2,TRBV6-1,CASSEFPGVNYGYTF
14,TRBJ1-1,TRBV7-6,CASSPEAGQTEAFF
18,TRBJ1-4,TRBV4-1,CASSQEGRQKPGMGKLFF
15,TRBJ1-5,TRBV6-1,CASSRDRGLRQPQHF
14,TRBJ2-7,TRBV6-1,CASSESYRTYEQYF
13,TRBJ1-3,TRBV27,CASGPLSGNTIYF